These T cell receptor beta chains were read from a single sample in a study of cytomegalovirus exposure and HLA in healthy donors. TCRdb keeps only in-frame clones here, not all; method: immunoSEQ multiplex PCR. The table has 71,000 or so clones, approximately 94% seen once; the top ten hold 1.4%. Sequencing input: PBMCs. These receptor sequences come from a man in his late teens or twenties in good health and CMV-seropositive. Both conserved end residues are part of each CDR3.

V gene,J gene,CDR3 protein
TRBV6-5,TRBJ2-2,CASSRTSGNTGELFF
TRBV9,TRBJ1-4,CASSLQGGGEKLFF
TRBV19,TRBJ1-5,CASSLGREGQPQHF
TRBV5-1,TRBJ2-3,CASSLVLSTGGPRGTDTQYF
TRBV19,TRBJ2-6,CATRGANVLTF
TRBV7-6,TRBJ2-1,CASSHSSRHEQFF
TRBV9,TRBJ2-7,CASSARPGLAGGSDYEQYF
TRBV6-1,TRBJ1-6,CASSPATGSFSPLHF
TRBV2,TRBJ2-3,CASSERARAQGTQYF
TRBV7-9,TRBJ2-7,CASSGGGPSSYEQYF
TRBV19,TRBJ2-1,CASSTDRVGNEQFF
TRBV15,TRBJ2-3,CATAEDREDTQYF
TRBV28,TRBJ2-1,CASSFGMAALGNEQFF
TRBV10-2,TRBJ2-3,CASSVGGLPDTQYF
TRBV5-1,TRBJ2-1,CASSLLAGGPNEQFF
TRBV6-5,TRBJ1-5,CASSSPGDSNQPQHF
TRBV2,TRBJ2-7,CARGGPSRLYEQYF
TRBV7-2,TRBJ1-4,CASSLVTGLEKLFF
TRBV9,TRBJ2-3,CASSVGESSGRAEDTQYF
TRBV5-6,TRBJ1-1,CASSLGQGATTFF
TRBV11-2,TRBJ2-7,CASSPLWTSGSEEQYF
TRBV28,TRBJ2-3,CASSFRRPPNRDTQYF
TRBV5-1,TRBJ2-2,CGSGRVENTGELFF
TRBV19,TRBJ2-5,CASKRHAGAAQETQYF
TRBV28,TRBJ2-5,CASSSATAYQETQYF
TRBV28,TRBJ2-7,CASSLTSGGSYEQYF
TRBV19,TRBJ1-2,CASSVSGGAEYGYTF
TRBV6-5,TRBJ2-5,CASSPGLVGETQYF
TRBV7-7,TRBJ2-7,CASSPGLAGISYEQYF
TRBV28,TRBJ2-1,CASSLLAGGIGGQFF
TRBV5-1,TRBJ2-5,CASSFEGQGGFRMETQYF
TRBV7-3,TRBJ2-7,CASSPGGTYEQYF
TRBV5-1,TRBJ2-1,CASSLAPSGYNEQFF
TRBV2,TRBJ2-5,CASRLLAGDLQETQYF
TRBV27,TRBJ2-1,CASSFALAIRGEQFF
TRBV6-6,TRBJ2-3,CASSFAPPPTDTQYF
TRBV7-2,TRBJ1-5,CASSLGGTAYNQPQHF
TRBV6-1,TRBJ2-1,CASRGQGGNYNEQFF
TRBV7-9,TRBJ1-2,CASTPTGGARRGYTF
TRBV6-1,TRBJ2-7,CASSELWREVPYEQYF
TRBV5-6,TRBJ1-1,CASSSYRGLTEAFF